The 10 T cell receptor beta chains presented below share a single source sample, sequenced in a study of blood T cells in healthy people across ages. A second about 7 to 12 cycle PCR used barcoded and J-beta primers. TCRdb re-analysed the 5' RACE reads in MiXCR, keeping a single row per CDR3 protein. The table lists 800,000 to 900,000 distinct CDR3 sequences, around 68% of them singletons. Source material: blood. The receptors come from a young man in good health.

The chain is built from TRBV7-2 and TRBJ2-1; D remains unclear. This CDR3 has 15 amino acids. The ends were cut back, 2 bases at V and 3 bases at J, with 11 bases in the middle. The V gene's germline CDR1 is SGHTA and CDR2 FQGNSA. CDR3 DNA: TGTGCCAGCAGCTTAATGCCTCACCGCTACAATGAGCAGTTCTTC. It codes for CASSLMPHRYNEQFF.

V and J are TRBV5-6 and TRBJ1-2; D remains unclear. CDR3 length: 15 amino acids. Trimming left V 4 bases short and J 0 bases short, with 13 bases between. CDR1 is SGHDT, CDR2 YYEEEE, per germline. CDR3 nucleotide sequence: TGTGCCAGCAGCCCAGGCAGGCGTACTAACTATGGCTACACCTTC. Its protein product is CASSPGRRTNYGYTF.

The V and J genes are TRBV28 and TRBJ2-7; 8 nucleotides align to TRBD1. Looked up from germline, CDR1 is MDHEN and CDR2 is SYDVKM. CDR3 length equals 13 residues. Trimming at V came to 6 bases and at J to 0 bases, leaving 1 base not matched to a gene. CDR3 in DNA: TGTGCCAGCAGGGACAGGGTCTCCTACGAGCAGTACTTC. It codes for CASRDRVSYEQYF.

The rearrangement links TRBV9 to TRBJ1-6; 10 bases are a match to TRBD1. The ends lost 3 bases at V and 8 bases at J; junction bases unmatched: 11. CDR1 is SGDLS, CDR2 YYNGEE, per germline. The CDR3 runs to 17 residues. CDR3 loop: CASSAKPGQGFDSPLHF. For the CDR3, the DNA is TGTGCCAGCAGCGCGAAGCCGGGACAGGGGTTTGATTCACCCCTCCACTTT.

A note on this clonotype: Compared with germline, one end of the junction differs, possibly owing to a read error. This chain uses TRBV20-1 with TRBJ1-2, with TRBD1 matching over 7 bases. The CDR3 spans 12 residues. The V gene's germline CDR1 is DFQATT and CDR2 SNEGSKA (reference sequence). Here the CDR3 reads CTTGQANYGYTF. CDR3 in DNA: TGTACGACCGGACAGGCTAACTATGGCTACACCTTC.

The chain carries TRBV2 and TRBJ2-3; D call uncertain. Looked up from germline, CDR1 is SNHLY and CDR2 is FYNNEI. CDR3 size: 11 residues. The V end was cut by 6 bases, the J end by 11 bases, with 12 bases between. CDR3 DNA sequence: TGTGCCAGCAGCCCGATCTTAATGCAGTATTTT. Protein sequence: CASSPILMQYF.

This clonotype has only a few counts. This chain joins TRBV29-1 and TRBJ2-7; D may be TRBD2 (5 bases). There are 11 residues in the CDR3. Germline V gene sequence: CDR1 SQVTM, CDR2 ANQGSEA. V shed 5 bases and J shed 1 base, with 6 bases lying between them. CDR3 DNA sequence: TGCAGCGTTCGGACTTCCTACGAGCAGTACTTC. Protein product: CSVRTSYEQYF.

This clonotype appeared once. The V gene is TRBV20-1, the J gene TRBJ1-6, with D uncertain. The CDR3 length is 15 residues. Per germline, CDR1 DFQATT and CDR2 SNEGSKA (reference sequence). Trimming left V 1 base short and J 0 bases short, with 7 bases between. CDR3 loop: CSARGRASYNSPLHF. In DNA, the CDR3 is TGCAGTGCTAGAGGCCGAGCCTCCTATAATTCACCCCTCCACTTT.

The chain has TRBV12-3 or TRBV12-4 and TRBJ2-7; D is uncertain. The J call may be wrong; the DNA end is better matched by TRBJ2-5. The CDR3 has 14 residues. CDR3 region: CASSRGDTAETQYF. The CDR3 nucleotides are TGTGCCAGCAGCCGAGGAGACACTGCAGAGACCCAGTACTTC.

The genes are TRBV7-2 and TRBJ2-7, with TRBD1 as a possible D gene (6 bases). Trimming removed 5 bases at V and 0 bases at J, with 14 bases between. The CDR3 has 15 residues. Per germline, CDR1 SGHTA and CDR2 FQGNSA. The CDR3 spells CASSEGHRSSYEQYF. As DNA, the CDR3 is TGTGCCAGCAGCGAGGGACACCGAAGCTCCTACGAGCAGTACTTC.